Listed below are T cell receptor beta chains from one sample, sequenced in a study of lung T cells in sarcoidosis with Löfgren's syndrome. TCRdb fed the reads into MiXCR, producing one record per CDR3 protein. The sample lists some 19,000 distinct CDR3 sequences, 21% seen once, with less than 0.95% in the top ten. The specimen was CD4+ T cells from bronchoalveolar lavage. Receptor source: a human donor with sarcoidosis (Löfgren's syndrome or another form), or a control subject (not recorded which). CDR3s leave out the opening cysteine and the closing phenylalanine or tryptophan.

CDR3 length,V gene,J gene,CDR3 protein
16,TRBV7-2,TRBJ2-4,ASSFLGGAFRAKNIQY
14,TRBV20-1,TRBJ2-7,SLPGMGGKSSYEQY
12,TRBV20-1,TRBJ2-7,SAREGGLIPEQY
15,TRBV7-6,TRBJ2-3,ASSYRLAGGHRDAQY
10,TRBV27,TRBJ2-7,ASRGFPYEQY
13,TRBV3-1,TRBJ1-2,ASSSTLTGDYGYT
13,TRBV28,TRBJ1-1,ASSPGTRHNTEAF
10,TRBV28,TRBJ2-5,ASSPLWGTQY
12,TRBV18,TRBJ1-3,ASSPNLQGNTIY
11,TRBV7-9,TRBJ2-7,ASSRDRTYEQY
13,TRBV27,TRBJ2-5,ASSSSGTSKETQY